The 24 T cell receptor beta chains presented below share a single source sample, sequenced in a study of STAT3 mutations in large granular lymphocyte leukemia. Method: immunoSEQ multiplex PCR; TCRdb's copy keeps in-frame clones and lacks some. The sample yields fewer than 10,000 clones, roughly nine tenths seen once. The study's findings and limits: Every T-LGLL patient had at least one immunodominant TCRbeta clonotype.

Their target antigens are unknown. Sequencing was performed on peripheral blood mononuclear cells. These receptors were collected from a man older than 75 with T-cell large granular lymphocyte leukemia. Some clones in this sample may be carry-over from other donors' samples.

The V gene is TRBV30, the J gene TRBJ2-3; possibly TRBD2 for D (7 bases). CDR1 and CDR2 (germline): GTSNPN, SVGIG (reference sequence). CDR3 length: 14 amino acids. Trimming cost V 1 base and J 5 bases, with 13 bases left between them. Written as DNA, the CDR3 is TGTGCCTGGAGTGCCGAAGGGGGGGGAGATACGCAGTATTTT. Translation gives CAWSAEGGGDTQYF.

This chain joins TRBV27 and TRBJ2-3; TRBD2 is a possible D gene (7 bases). Germline CDR1 is MNHEY and CDR2 is SMNVEV (reference sequence). The ends were cut back, 7 bases at V and 4 bases at J, with 15 bases in the middle. The CDR3 runs 14 residues. CDR3 DNA sequence: TGTGCCAGCAACCGAAGGGGGGGGGCAGATACGCAGTATTTT. Amino acids: CASNRRGGADTQYF.

The CDR3 region has the DNA TGTGCCAGCCGACTCCGCGACAGGGGCTATGGCTACACCTTC. Amino acids: CASRLRDRGYGYTF. The chain combines TRBV2 with TRBJ1-2, with 8 bases fitting TRBD1. The J segment lost 4 bases and the V segment lost 8 bases, leaving 9 bases of the junction unmatched. The CDR3 runs to 14 residues. The V gene's germline CDR1 is SNHLY and CDR2 FYNNEI.

This chain joins TRBV4-1 and TRBJ1-2; 7 nucleotides align to TRBD1. After removal of 1 base from V and 7 bases from J, the junction contained 6 bases not matched to a gene. The CDR3 is 14 amino acids. Germline CDR1 and CDR2: MGHRA and YSYEKL. The CDR3 here is CASSQATGAAGYTF. CDR3 nucleotide sequence: TGCGCCAGCAGCCAAGCTACAGGGGCGGCTGGCTACACCTTC.

The rearrangement joins TRBV5-1 to TRBJ1-6; D call uncertain. The CDR3 has 16 residues. Germline V gives CDR1 SGHRS, CDR2 YFSETQ. Trimming stripped 2 bases from V and 9 bases from J, with 18 bases between. Written as DNA, the CDR3 is TGCGCCAGCAGCTTTGGGCAGCAAATCGGGGTTTCACCCCTCCACTTT. This codes for CASSFGQQIGVSPLHF.

The chain has TRBV7-2 and TRBJ2-5, with 7 bases that match TRBD1. The V gene end was trimmed by 4 bases and the J gene end by 5 bases; junction bases not matched to a gene: 10. Germline values: CDR1 SGHTA, CDR2 FQGNSA. The CDR3 has 15 amino acids. The CDR3 DNA follows: TGTGCCAGCAGCTCCGGACAGGTTTTAGGGGAGACCCAGTACTTC. Translating gives CASSSGQVLGETQYF.

The J gene is TRBJ2-7, the V gene TRBV18; D might be TRBD1 (6 bases). There are 13 residues in the CDR3. The germline gives CDR1 KGHSH, CDR2 LQKENI. The germline V and J ends were trimmed by 2 bases and 3 bases, with 8 bases remaining between them. The CDR3 DNA sequence: TGTGCCAGCTCACCAAGGGACAACTACGAGCAGTACTTC. It is translated as CASSPRDNYEQYF. Based on the CDR3 plus reference TRBV18 and TRBJ2-7, the full variable domain is NAGVMQNPRHLVRRRGQEARLRCSPMKGHSHVYWYRQLPEEGLKFMVYLQKENIIDESGMPKERFSAEFPKEGPSILRIQQVVRGDSAAYFCASSPRDNYEQYFGPGTRLTVT.

This chain uses TRBV5-1 with TRBJ1-1; a weak D match, TRBD1 (5 bases). There are 13 residues in the CDR3. The germline gives CDR1 SGHRS, CDR2 YFSETQ. The V end was cut by 4 bases, the J end by 1 base, with 8 bases between. CDR3 amino acids: CASSPGQNTEAFF. The CDR3 DNA reads TGCGCCAGCAGCCCCGGACAGAACACTGAAGCTTTCTTT.

The rearrangement joins TRBV7-9 to TRBJ2-7, with a possible D match to TRBD2 (5 bases). V lost 6 bases and J lost 7, with 10 bases in between. The CDR3 contains 11 residues. In germline, CDR1 is SEHNR, CDR2 FQNEAQ (reference sequence). The CDR3 reads CASRPPGEQYF. In DNA, the CDR3 is TGTGCCAGCAGGCCCCCGGGGGAGCAGTACTTC.

The chain carries TRBV6-6 and TRBJ1-5, with D possibly TRBD1 on 6 matching bases. The CDR3 contains 16 residues. The germline CDR1 and CDR2 sequences are MNHNY and SVGAGI (reference sequence). V gave up 0 bases and J gave up 2 bases, with 11 bases separating them. The CDR3, as DNA: TGTGCCAGCAGTTACTCCAGGGGTAGTGGCAATCAGCCCCAGCATTTT. As protein: CASSYSRGSGNQPQHF.

This sequence joins TRBV4-3 and TRBJ2-7; 10 bases match TRBD2. V lost 0 bases and J lost 3; bases outside the gene matches: 2. The CDR3 totals 15 residues. Germline-derived CDR1 and CDR2 are LGHNA and YSLEER. The DNA of the CDR3 is TGCGCCAGCAGCCAAGATAGACTAGCGGGCTACGAGCAGTACTTC. Translation: CASSQDRLAGYEQYF.

The chain combines TRBV5-1 with TRBJ2-2, with 9 bases identical to TRBD2. V lost 4 bases to trimming and J lost 5 bases; unmatched junction nucleotides: 6. CDR1 is SGHRS, CDR2 YFSETQ, per germline. The length of the CDR3 is 15 residues. The CDR3 sequence: CASSPGLAVTGELFF. The CDR3 region has the DNA TGCGCCAGCAGCCCGGGACTAGCCGTGACCGGGGAGCTGTTTTTT.

The J gene is TRBJ2-7, the V gene TRBV23-1; 8 positions match TRBD1. TRBV23-1 is classed as an ORF, of uncertain function. V was pared by 6 bases and J by 5 bases, with 18 bases of the junction left unmatched. The CDR3 contains 17 residues. The CDR3 DNA reads TGCGCCAGCAGCCCCAACCGGGCAGGGGGCTATTCCCACGAGCAGTACTTC. Translating it yields CASSPNRAGGYSHEQYF.

This chain joins TRBV7-3 and TRBJ2-3; 9 bases align to TRBD2. This CDR3 comprises 14 residues. The V and J ends lost 2 bases and 4 bases, in that order; junction bases with no gene match: 1. Germline V gives CDR1 SGHTA, CDR2 FQGTGA. The CDR3 nucleotides are TGTGCCAGCAGCTTAGTAGCGGGGGCAGATACGCAGTATTTT. Amino acids: CASSLVAGADTQYF.

V usage is TRBV18 and J usage is TRBJ2-7; D gene ambiguous. CDR3 size: 13 residues. CDR1 KGHSH and CDR2 LQKENI come from the germline V gene. V shed 2 bases and J shed 3 bases, with 8 bases lying between them. CDR3 DNA sequence: TGTGCCAGCTCACCATCGCAGAGCTACGAGCAGTACTTC. This encodes CASSPSQSYEQYF.

The J gene is TRBJ2-3, the V gene TRBV10-3; TRBD1 matches at 9 bases. V shed 6 bases, J shed 1 base, and the junction held 5 bases outside the gene matches. The germline V gene encodes CDR1 ENHRY and CDR2 SYGVKD. This CDR3 has 15 residues. This CDR3 reads CAIRGQGSGTDTQYF. In DNA form, the CDR3 reads TGTGCCATCAGGGGACAGGGCTCAGGCACAGATACGCAGTATTTT.

The chain couples TRBV5-1 to TRBJ2-2; D not resolved. This CDR3 is built from 13 residues. Germline V gene data show CDR1 as SGHRS and CDR2 as YFSETQ. V was shortened by 0 bases and J by 5 bases, with 5 bases between the two germline ends. The CDR3: CASSLGPTGELFF. CDR3 nucleotides: TGCGCCAGCAGCTTGGGACCGACCGGGGAGCTGTTTTTT.

The chain employs TRBV2 and TRBJ2-3, with D perhaps assigned TRBD1 or TRBD2 (6 bases each). CDR1 is SNHLY and CDR2 is FYNNEI in the germline V gene. V was pared by 6 bases and J by 0 bases, with 13 bases between. The CDR3 loop spans 15 amino acids. CDR3 in amino acids: CASSLRGPSTDTQYF. The DNA of the CDR3 is TGTGCCAGCAGCCTACGGGGGCCCAGCACAGATACGCAGTATTTT.

This clone was picked up a small number of times. As DNA, the CDR3 is TGTGCCAGCCGCAGGGGACAGATGAACACTGAAGCTTTCTTT. Protein sequence: CASRRGQMNTEAFF. The V call is TRBV2, the J call TRBJ1-1, with 7 bases fitting TRBD1. The V segment lost 8 bases and the J segment 0 bases; nucleotides outside the gene matches: 6. CDR3 length equals 14 residues. Germline assignment: CDR1 SNHLY and CDR2 FYNNEI.

The rearrangement uses TRBV5-4 and TRBJ1-4; 11 bases fit TRBD1. Trimming took 3 bases from V and 8 from J; bases not matched to a gene: 9. The CDR3 totals 16 residues. Per germline, CDR1 SGHNT and CDR2 YYREEE (reference sequence). For the CDR3, the DNA is TGTGCCAGCAGCTCCGGGACAGGGGGAGCAGTGGAAAAACTGTTTTTT. This gives the protein CASSSGTGGAVEKLFF.

V is TRBV4-2 and J is TRBJ2-2; 13 bases are a match to TRBD2. V shed 5 bases and J 4 bases; nucleotides not matched to a gene: 4. CDR1 is LGHNA, CDR2 YNFKEQ, per germline. CDR3 length equals 16 residues. CDR3: CASSARLAGGTGELFF. CDR3 in DNA: TGTGCCAGCAGCGCAAGACTAGCGGGGGGCACCGGGGAGCTGTTTTTT.

This clone was seen only once. The chain joins TRBV5-5 to TRBJ1-5; unclear D gene. This CDR3 contains 17 residues. V lost 0 bases and J lost 0, with 13 bases in between. Germline lookup yields CDR1 SGHKS and CDR2 YYEKEE (reference sequence). The CDR3 region has the DNA TGTGCCAGCAGCTTGGCCCCGCAGACCTATAGCAATCAGCCCCAGCATTTT. Translated: CASSLAPQTYSNQPQHF.

The chain uses TRBV5-5 and TRBJ1-2; D ambiguous. V lost 0 bases to trimming and J lost 8 bases, with 17 bases between them. The CDR3 is made up of 15 amino acids. CDR1 is SGHKS and CDR2 is YYEKEE in the germline V gene (reference sequence). As DNA, the CDR3 is TGTGCCAGCAGCTTGGAAAGTAACGGGGTACGGGGCTACACCTTC. Translated: CASSLESNGVRGYTF.

V gene TRBV5-1 combines with J gene TRBJ2-2, with D perhaps given as TRBD1 or TRBD2 (5 bases each). V lost 0 bases and J lost 11, with 17 bases in between. The CDR3 is 15 amino acids. Germline CDR1 is SGHRS and CDR2 is YFSETQ. Here the CDR3 reads CASSLARDPTGELFF. The CDR3 nucleotides read TGCGCCAGCAGCTTGGCCCGGGACCCTACGGGAGAGCTGTTTTTT.